Reported below is one T cell receptor (beta chain). The sample is drawn from a study of blood T cell repertoires in COVID-19. Study as a whole: Collection of acute and convalescent COVID-19 samples took place in the United States, Italy and Spain. T cells, B-cell-depleted T cells, or PBMCs supplied cDNA or gDNA.

Repertoires were generated with immunoSEQ multiplex PCR, while TCRdb's copy carries only in-frame clones and drops some. The repertoire includes 250,000 to 350,000 clones, 87% of them detected once, and about 6% sits in the top ten. Enrollees, about 18 to 89 years old, lived in about two dozen US areas. The sequencing sample was made of PBMCs or T cells enriched from blood (not recorded which). The TCR was taken from a woman in her 30s who had recovered from COVID-19.

CDR3 amino acids: CASRATGGNTEAFF. The CDR3 DNA is TGCGCCAGCAGAGCGACAGGGGGCAACACTGAAGCTTTCTTT. The genes are TRBV5-1 and TRBJ1-1; 10 positions match TRBD1. The CDR3 totals 14 residues. The V segment lost 5 bases and the J segment 2 bases; nucleotides outside the gene matches: 3. Germline CDR1 and CDR2: SGHRS and YFSETQ.